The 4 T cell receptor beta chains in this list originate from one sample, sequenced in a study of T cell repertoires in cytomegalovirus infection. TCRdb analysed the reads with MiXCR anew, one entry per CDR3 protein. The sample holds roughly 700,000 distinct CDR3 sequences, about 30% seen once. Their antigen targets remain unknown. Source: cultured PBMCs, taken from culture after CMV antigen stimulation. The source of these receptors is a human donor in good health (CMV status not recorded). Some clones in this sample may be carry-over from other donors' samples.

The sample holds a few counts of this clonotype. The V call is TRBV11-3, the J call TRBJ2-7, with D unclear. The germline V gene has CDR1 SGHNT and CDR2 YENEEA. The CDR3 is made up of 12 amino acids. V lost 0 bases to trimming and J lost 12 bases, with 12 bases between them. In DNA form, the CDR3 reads TGTGCCAGCAGCTTAGAATTACCGACCGCGTACTTC. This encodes CASSLELPTAYF.

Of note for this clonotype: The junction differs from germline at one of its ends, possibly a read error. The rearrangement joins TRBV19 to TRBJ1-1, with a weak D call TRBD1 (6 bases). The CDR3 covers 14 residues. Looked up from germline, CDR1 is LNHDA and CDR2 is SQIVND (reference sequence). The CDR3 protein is CASTETWGDTEASF. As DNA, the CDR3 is TGTGCCAGTACCGAAACATGGGGGGACACTGAAGCTTCCTTT.

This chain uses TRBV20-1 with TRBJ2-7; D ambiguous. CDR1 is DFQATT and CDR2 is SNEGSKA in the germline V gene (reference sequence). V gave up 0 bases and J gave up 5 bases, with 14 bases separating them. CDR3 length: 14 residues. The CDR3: CSARDSRLRNEQYF. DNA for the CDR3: TGCAGTGCTAGAGATTCGCGGCTTAGGAACGAGCAGTACTTC.

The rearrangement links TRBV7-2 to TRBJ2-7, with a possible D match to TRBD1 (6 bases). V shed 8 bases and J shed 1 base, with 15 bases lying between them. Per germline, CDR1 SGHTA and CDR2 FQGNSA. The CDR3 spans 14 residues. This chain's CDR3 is CASFRGPGSYEQYF. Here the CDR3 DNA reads TGTGCCAGCTTCAGGGGTCCTGGGTCCTACGAGCAGTACTTC.